These T cell receptor beta chains were read from a single sample in a study of T cell responses to AZD1222 COVID-19 vaccine. Method: immunoSEQ multiplex PCR; TCRdb's copy keeps in-frame clones and lacks some. The sample holds some 130,000 clones, 80% to 90% seen once. This specimen was peripheral blood, taken on day 0 of AZD1222 vaccination. The origin of the receptors is an adult in good health. CDR3s include the opening cysteine and the closing phenylalanine or tryptophan. Fields, in order: V gene, J gene, D gene, clone size, CDR3 DNA, CDR3 protein. A D gene is named only where the DNA matches it firmly. Clone size is shown for a subset of rows, as once, few, many or a class of expanded clone.

V: TRBV5-1
J: TRBJ1-2
D: -
size: -
DNA: TGCGCCAGCAGCTGGGTCGGTCGCGATCTGCTTTATGGCTACACCTTC
CDR3: CASSWVGRDLLYGYTF

V: TRBV4-2
J: TRBJ2-3
D: -
size: -
DNA: TGTGCCAGCAGCCAAGAAAGGCTAGTTGGTCCCACAGATACGCAGTATTTT
CDR3: CASSQERLVGPTDTQYF

V: TRBV3-1/TRBV3-2
J: TRBJ2-1
D: TRBD2
size: -
DNA: TGTGCCAGCAGCCAAGCGAGCGGGGTACAGTTCTTC
CDR3: CASSQASGVQFF

V: TRBV4-2
J: TRBJ1-3
D: -
size: few
DNA: TGTGCCAGCAGCCACCGCGAGCCCTCTGGAAACACCATATATTTT
CDR3: CASSHREPSGNTIYF

V: TRBV9
J: TRBJ2-2
D: TRBD1
size: -
DNA: TGTGCCAGCAGCCCGCGACAGGGTGTCTCACTAGGGCGCGGGGAGCTGTTTTTT
CDR3: CASSPRQGVSLGRGELFF

V: TRBV9
J: TRBJ2-7
D: -
size: -
DNA: TGTGCCAGCAGCGTAGATGGGGGTCGTAACCTTTACGAGCAGTACTTC
CDR3: CASSVDGGRNLYEQYF

V: TRBV2
J: TRBJ1-5
D: -
size: -
DNA: TGTGCCAGCCTGGGCAGGGGTAGCAATCAGCCCCAGCATTTT
CDR3: CASLGRGSNQPQHF

V: TRBV6-2/TRBV6-3
J: TRBJ1-1
D: -
size: -
DNA: TGTGCCAGCAGTTACTCGAACAGGGTTAACACTGAAGCTTTCTTT
CDR3: CASSYSNRVNTEAFF

V: TRBV3-1/TRBV3-2
J: TRBJ1-2
D: -
size: -
DNA: TGTGCCAGCAGCCAAGGGCTTCACCCCAACTATGGCTACACCTTC
CDR3: CASSQGLHPNYGYTF

V: TRBV13
J: TRBJ2-2
D: TRBD2
size: -
DNA: TGTGCCAGCAGCTTATTCATCCTAGCGGGGGAGAACACCGGGGAGCTGTTTTTT
CDR3: CASSLFILAGENTGELFF

V: TRBV19
J: TRBJ2-1
D: -
size: -
DNA: TGTGCCAGTAGTACTTCGTGGGGTGACAGTAAAAGGTCCTACAATGAGCAGTTCTTC
CDR3: CASSTSWGDSKRSYNEQFF

V: TRBV10-3
J: TRBJ1-2
D: -
size: -
DNA: TGTGCCATCAGTGTCAGTCTCCGGGACACCCAGGGCCGTGGCTACACCTTC
CDR3: CAISVSLRDTQGRGYTF

V: TRBV5-1
J: TRBJ1-5
D: -
size: -
DNA: TGCGCCAGCAGCTTGGACGGGAAACAGCCCCAGCATTTT
CDR3: CASSLDGKQPQHF

V: TRBV2
J: TRBJ2-2
D: TRBD2
size: -
DNA: TGTGCCAGCAGTCTCCAGCGGGGGGGCCCCGGGGAGCTGTTTTTT
CDR3: CASSLQRGGPGELFF

V: TRBV7-3
J: TRBJ2-5
D: TRBD1
size: -
DNA: TGTGCCAGCAGCTTAACAGGACAGGGGACGGCTGAGACCCAGTACTTC
CDR3: CASSLTGQGTAETQYF

V: TRBV19
J: TRBJ2-3
D: TRBD1
size: -
DNA: TGTGCCAGTATGACCGGGACAGGGGTGACAGATACGCAGTATTTT
CDR3: CASMTGTGVTDTQYF

V: TRBV18
J: TRBJ2-7
D: -
size: -
DNA: TGTGCCAGCTCGCCAGGGGAGAGAGAGTCCTACGAGCAGTACTTC
CDR3: CASSPGERESYEQYF

V: TRBV11-3
J: TRBJ2-3
D: TRBD1
size: -
DNA: TGTGCCAGCAGCTTCCGGGACAGTGACACAGATACGCAGTATTTT
CDR3: CASSFRDSDTDTQYF

V: TRBV14
J: TRBJ2-7
D: TRBD1
size: -
DNA: TGTGCCAGCAGCCTCGGACAGGGGTTCCACGAGCAGTACTTC
CDR3: CASSLGQGFHEQYF

V: TRBV6-5
J: TRBJ2-7
D: TRBD1
size: -
DNA: TGTGCCAGCAGGCTGGACAGGGGGGTCAACGAGCAGTACTTC
CDR3: CASRLDRGVNEQYF

V: TRBV3-1/TRBV3-2
J: TRBJ1-1
D: -
size: -
DNA: TGTGCCAGCAGCCAAGCCAGTTCTCTCACTGAAGCTTTCTTT
CDR3: CASSQASSLTEAFF

V: TRBV6-5
J: TRBJ2-6
D: -
size: -
DNA: TGTGCCAGCAGTTACTCGGGATCTGGGGCCAACGTCCTGACTTTC
CDR3: CASSYSGSGANVLTF

V: TRBV5-1
J: TRBJ1-1
D: TRBD1
size: -
DNA: TGCGCCAGCACGTCGGGACAGGTCCCGAACACTGAAGCTTTCTTT
CDR3: CASTSGQVPNTEAFF

V: TRBV6-5
J: TRBJ1-1
D: -
size: few
DNA: TGTGCCAGCAGTTCCCGGACGGTGAACACTGAAGCTTTCTTT
CDR3: CASSSRTVNTEAFF

V: TRBV5-1
J: TRBJ1-5
D: -
size: -
DNA: TGCGCCAGCAGCTTGGATGGGGGGACGCGGCAGCCCCAGCATTTT
CDR3: CASSLDGGTRQPQHF

V: TRBV11-2
J: TRBJ1-4
D: -
size: -
DNA: TGTGCCAGCAGCTTATCGATAGGAACTAATGAAAAACTGTTTTTT
CDR3: CASSLSIGTNEKLFF

V: TRBV5-1
J: TRBJ1-2
D: TRBD1
size: -
DNA: TGCGCCAGCAGCTTGGGGGACAGGGCCTATGGCTACACCTTC
CDR3: CASSLGDRAYGYTF

V: TRBV5-1
J: TRBJ2-7
D: TRBD2
size: -
DNA: TGCGCCAGCAGCTTGAGGGCCTCGTCTAGCGGGGGTTACGAGCAGTACTTC
CDR3: CASSLRASSSGGYEQYF

V: TRBV6-2/TRBV6-3
J: TRBJ1-3
D: -
size: -
DNA: TGTGCCAGCAGTTACGGGACCTTCTCTGGAAACACCATATATTTT
CDR3: CASSYGTFSGNTIYF

V: TRBV27
J: TRBJ1-1
D: -
size: -
DNA: TGTGCCAGCAGTTCAACAGCTCCGGTTGAAGCTTTCTTT
CDR3: CASSSTAPVEAFF

V: TRBV6-5
J: TRBJ2-1
D: TRBD1
size: -
DNA: TGTGCCAGCAGTTACGGGGACAGGGCGTCCGGTCAGTTCTTC
CDR3: CASSYGDRASGQFF

V: TRBV3-1/TRBV3-2
J: TRBJ2-2
D: -
size: -
DNA: TGTGCCAGCAGCCTAGCGGGCCAGGGGGCCGGGGAGCTGTTTTTT
CDR3: CASSLAGQGAGELFF

V: TRBV5-1
J: TRBJ1-1
D: -
size: -
DNA: TGCGCCAGCACTAGGGCCATGAACACTGAAGCTTTCTTT
CDR3: CASTRAMNTEAFF

V: TRBV11-2
J: TRBJ1-4
D: -
size: -
DNA: TGTGCCAGCAGCTTAGACCCAGGGTCCCTAAGGGGAAAACTGTTTTTT
CDR3: CASSLDPGSLRGKLFF

V: TRBV5-1
J: TRBJ1-5
D: -
size: few
DNA: TGCGCCAGCAGCCCCTCAGGGTCAAATCAGCCCCAGCATTTT
CDR3: CASSPSGSNQPQHF

V: TRBV27
J: TRBJ2-7
D: -
size: -
DNA: TGTGCCAGCAGGACGGGGGCCCCTCTGAACGAGCAGTACTTC
CDR3: CASRTGAPLNEQYF

V: TRBV30
J: TRBJ2-3
D: -
size: -
DNA: TGTGCCTGGGCCGGGATCTCGAGAGATACGCAGTATTTT
CDR3: CAWAGISRDTQYF

V: TRBV5-1
J: TRBJ1-5
D: -
size: -
DNA: TGCGCCAGCAGCTCCGGCAGGGATGGAGGCAATCAGCCCCAGCATTTT
CDR3: CASSSGRDGGNQPQHF

V: TRBV4-1
J: TRBJ2-5
D: -
size: -
DNA: TGCGCCAGCAGCCAAACCCAAAGACCCTCCCTGGAGACCCAGTACTTC
CDR3: CASSQTQRPSLETQYF

V: TRBV9
J: TRBJ1-6
D: -
size: -
DNA: TGTGCCAGCAGCGTAGCCCCACTGGTCCTACAACTTATACTAGGTAATTCACCCCTCCACTTT
CDR3: CASSVAPLVLQLILGNSPLHF

V: TRBV18
J: TRBJ1-2
D: TRBD1
size: -
DNA: TGTGCCAGCTCACGCGGGACAGGGGAGACCTTC
CDR3: CASSRGTGETF